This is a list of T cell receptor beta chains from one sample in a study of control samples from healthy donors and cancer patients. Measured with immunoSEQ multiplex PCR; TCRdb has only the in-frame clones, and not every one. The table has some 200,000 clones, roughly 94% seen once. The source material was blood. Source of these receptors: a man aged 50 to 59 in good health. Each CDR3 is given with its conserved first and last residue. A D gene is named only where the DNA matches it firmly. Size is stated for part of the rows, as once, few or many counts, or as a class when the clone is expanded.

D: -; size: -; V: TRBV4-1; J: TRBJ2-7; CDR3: CASSPREKGSNYEQYF; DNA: TGCGCCAGCAGCCCTAGAGAAAAGGGGTCAAACTACGAGCAGTACTTC
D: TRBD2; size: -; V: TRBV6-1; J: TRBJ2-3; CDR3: CASSETSGTDTQYF; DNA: TGTGCCAGCAGTGAGACTAGCGGCACAGATACGCAGTATTTT
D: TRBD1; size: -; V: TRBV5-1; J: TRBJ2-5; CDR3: CASSLSTGEETQYF; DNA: TGCGCCAGCAGCTTGTCGACAGGGGAAGAGACCCAGTACTTC
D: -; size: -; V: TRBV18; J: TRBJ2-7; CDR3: CASSPMREARGEQYF; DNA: TGTGCCAGCTCTCCCATGCGGGAAGCCCGGGGGGAGCAGTACTTC
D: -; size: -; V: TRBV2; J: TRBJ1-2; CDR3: CASSEDTVGYTF; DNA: TGTGCCAGCAGTGAGGACACAGTTGGCTACACCTTC
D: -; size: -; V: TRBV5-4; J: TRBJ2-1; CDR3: CASSLAGDSYNEQFF; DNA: TGTGCCAGCAGCTTGGCAGGGGACTCCTACAATGAGCAGTTCTTC
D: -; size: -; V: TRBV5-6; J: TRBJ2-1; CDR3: CASSSNWSNEQFF; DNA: TGTGCCAGCAGCTCTAACTGGTCCAATGAGCAGTTCTTC
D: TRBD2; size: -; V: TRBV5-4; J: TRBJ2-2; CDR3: CASSLARLAGGQWTGELFF; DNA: TGTGCCAGCAGCTTGGCTCGACTAGCGGGGGGTCAATGGACCGGGGAGCTGTTTTTT
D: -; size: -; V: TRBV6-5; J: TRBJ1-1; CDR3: CASKGVGAAEAFF; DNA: TGTGCCAGCAAGGGGGTAGGGGCGGCTGAAGCTTTCTTT
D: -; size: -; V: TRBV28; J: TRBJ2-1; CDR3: CASSLLREGRNEQFF; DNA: TGTGCCAGCAGCCTCCTAAGAGAGGGGCGGAATGAGCAGTTCTTC
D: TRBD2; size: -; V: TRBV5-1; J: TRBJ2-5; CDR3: CASSFYSGGETQYF; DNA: TGCGCCAGCAGCTTCTACTCCGGGGGGGAGACCCAGTACTTC
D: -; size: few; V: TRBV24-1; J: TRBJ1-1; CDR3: CATSETQGEAFF; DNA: TGTGCCACCAGTGAGACCCAGGGTGAAGCTTTCTTT
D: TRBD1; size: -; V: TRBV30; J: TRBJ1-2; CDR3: CAWSPGWGQGYGGYTF; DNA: TGTGCCTGGAGTCCAGGGTGGGGACAGGGATATGGTGGCTACACCTTC
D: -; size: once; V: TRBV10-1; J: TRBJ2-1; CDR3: CARPTSFFFYNEQFF; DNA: TGCGCCAGGCCGACTAGTTTCTTTTTTTACAATGAGCAGTTCTTC
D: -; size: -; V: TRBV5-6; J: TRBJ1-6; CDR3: CASSKEGGYNSPLHF; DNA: TGTGCCAGCTCCAAAGAAGGGGGCTATAATTCACCCCTCCACTTT
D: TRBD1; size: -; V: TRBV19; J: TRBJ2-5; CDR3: CASSIPRDRDQETQYF; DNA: TGTGCCAGTAGTATCCCCCGGGACAGGGACCAAGAGACCCAGTACTTC
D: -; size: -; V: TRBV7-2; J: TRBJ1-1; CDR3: CASSLVVGFEAFF; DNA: TGTGCCAGCAGCTTAGTCGTGGGCTTTGAAGCTTTCTTT
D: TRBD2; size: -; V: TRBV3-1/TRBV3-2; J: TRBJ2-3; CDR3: CASGLAGGPGTDTQYF; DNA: TGTGCCAGCGGACTAGCGGGGGGGCCGGGCACAGATACGCAGTATTTT
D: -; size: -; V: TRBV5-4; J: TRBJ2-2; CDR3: CASSLYGDANTGELFF; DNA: TGTGCCAGCAGCTTGTATGGGGACGCGAACACCGGGGAGCTGTTTTTT
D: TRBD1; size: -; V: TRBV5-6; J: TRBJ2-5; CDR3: CASSFGTGEETQYF; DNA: TGTGCCAGCAGCTTTGGGACAGGGGAAGAGACCCAGTACTTC
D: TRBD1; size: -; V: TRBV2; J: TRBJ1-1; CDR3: CATSDRGNTEAFF; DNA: TGTGCCACTTCGGACAGGGGGAACACTGAAGCTTTCTTT
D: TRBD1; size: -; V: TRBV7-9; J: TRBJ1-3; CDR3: CASSDRDRGTGNTIYF; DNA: TGTGCCAGCAGCGACCGGGACAGGGGTACTGGAAACACCATATATTTT
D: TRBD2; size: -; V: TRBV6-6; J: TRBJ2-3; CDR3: CASSRTSGGARGTDTQYF; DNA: TGTGCCAGCAGTCGGACTAGCGGGGGGGCGAGGGGCACAGATACGCAGTATTTT
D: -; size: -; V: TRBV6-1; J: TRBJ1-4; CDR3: CASSERRGTNEKLFF; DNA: TGTGCCAGCAGTGAACGGCGAGGGACTAATGAAAAACTGTTTTTT
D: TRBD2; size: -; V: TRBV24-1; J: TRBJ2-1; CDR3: CATSDYSRGGAYNEQFF; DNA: TGTGCCACCAGTGATTACAGTCGGGGGGGCGCCTACAATGAGCAGTTCTTC
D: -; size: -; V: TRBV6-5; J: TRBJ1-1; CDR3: CASSSRGPNTEAFF; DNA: TGTGCCAGCAGTTCACGAGGGCCAAACACTGAAGCTTTCTTT
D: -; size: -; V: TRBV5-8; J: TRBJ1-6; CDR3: CASSADRGYGSPLHF; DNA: TGTGCCAGCAGCGCAGACAGAGGGTATGGTTCACCCCTCCACTTT
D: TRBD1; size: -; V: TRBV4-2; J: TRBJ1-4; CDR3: CASSQIPGQGSGKLFF; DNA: TGTGCCAGCAGCCAAATCCCCGGACAGGGGTCGGGAAAACTGTTTTTT
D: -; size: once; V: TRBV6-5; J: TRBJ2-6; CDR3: CASSYSIGANVLTF; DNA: TGTGCCAGCAGTTACTCGATTGGGGCCAACGTCCTGACTTTC
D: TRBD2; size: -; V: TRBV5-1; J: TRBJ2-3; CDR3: CASSLSSGGANTQYF; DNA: TGCGCCAGCAGCTTATCTAGCGGGGGGGCGAATACGCAGTATTTT
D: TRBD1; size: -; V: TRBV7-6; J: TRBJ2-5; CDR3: CASSRTGAVTETQYF; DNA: TGTGCCAGCAGCCGCACAGGGGCTGTCACTGAGACCCAGTACTTC
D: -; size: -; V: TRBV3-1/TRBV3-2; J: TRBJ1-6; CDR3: CASSQDGRGAAPLHF; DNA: TGTGCCAGCAGCCAAGACGGAAGGGGTGCGGCACCCCTCCACTTT
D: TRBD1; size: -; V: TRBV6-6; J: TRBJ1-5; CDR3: CASSSGQGSNQPQHF; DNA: TGTGCCAGCAGTTCGGGACAGGGGAGCAATCAGCCCCAGCATTTT
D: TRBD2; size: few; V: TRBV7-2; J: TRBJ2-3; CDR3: CASSLRTSGTDTQYF; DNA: TGTGCCAGCAGCCTTAGGACTAGCGGCACAGATACGCAGTATTTT
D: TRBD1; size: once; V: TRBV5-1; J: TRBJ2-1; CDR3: CASSRGQGQGEQFF; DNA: TGCGCCAGCAGCAGGGGACAGGGGCAAGGTGAGCAGTTCTTC
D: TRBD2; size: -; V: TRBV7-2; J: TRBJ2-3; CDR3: CASSSTLAGGLDTQYF; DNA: TGTGCCAGCAGCTCAACCCTAGCGGGGGGGCTAGATACGCAGTATTTT
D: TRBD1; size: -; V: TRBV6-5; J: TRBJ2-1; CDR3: CASSRVGTVDNEQFF; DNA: TGTGCCAGCAGTAGAGTGGGGACAGTTGACAATGAGCAGTTCTTC
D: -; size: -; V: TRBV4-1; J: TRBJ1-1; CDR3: CASSPGRGLNTEAFF; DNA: TGCGCCAGCAGCCCCGGTAGGGGCCTGAACACTGAAGCTTTCTTT
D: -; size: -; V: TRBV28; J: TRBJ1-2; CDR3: CASSGDSMPLGYTF; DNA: TGTGCCAGCAGTGGGGACTCAATGCCCTTGGGCTACACCTTC
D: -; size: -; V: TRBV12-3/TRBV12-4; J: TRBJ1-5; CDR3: CASSLASNQPQHF; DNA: TGTGCCAGCAGTTTGGCGAGCAATCAGCCCCAGCATTTT
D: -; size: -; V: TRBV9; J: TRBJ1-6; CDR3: CASSGGLLEGLASPLHF; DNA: TGTGCCAGCAGCGGGGGACTCCTAGAGGGACTGGCTTCACCCCTCCACTTT
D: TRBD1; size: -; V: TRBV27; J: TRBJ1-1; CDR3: CASSFLAGQGGTEAFF; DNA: TGTGCCAGCAGTTTTTTAGCGGGACAGGGGGGCACTGAAGCTTTCTTT
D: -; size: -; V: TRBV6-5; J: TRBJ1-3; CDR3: CASSWGGDSGNTIYF; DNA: TGTGCCAGCAGCTGGGGGGGAGACTCTGGAAACACCATATATTTT
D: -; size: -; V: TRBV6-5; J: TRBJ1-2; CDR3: CASRGGLNYGYTF; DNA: TGTGCCAGCCGGGGGGGGTTAAACTATGGCTACACCTTC
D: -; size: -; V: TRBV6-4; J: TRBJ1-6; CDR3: CASSDRYNSPLHF; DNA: TGTGCCAGCAGTGACCGATATAATTCACCCCTCCACTTT
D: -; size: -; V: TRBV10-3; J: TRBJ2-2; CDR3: CAISEVDGELFF; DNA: TGTGCCATCAGTGAGGTGGACGGGGAGCTGTTTTTT
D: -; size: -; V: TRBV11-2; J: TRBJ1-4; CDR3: CASSLDLYEKLFF; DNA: TGTGCCAGCAGCTTAGATCTGTATGAAAAACTGTTTTTT